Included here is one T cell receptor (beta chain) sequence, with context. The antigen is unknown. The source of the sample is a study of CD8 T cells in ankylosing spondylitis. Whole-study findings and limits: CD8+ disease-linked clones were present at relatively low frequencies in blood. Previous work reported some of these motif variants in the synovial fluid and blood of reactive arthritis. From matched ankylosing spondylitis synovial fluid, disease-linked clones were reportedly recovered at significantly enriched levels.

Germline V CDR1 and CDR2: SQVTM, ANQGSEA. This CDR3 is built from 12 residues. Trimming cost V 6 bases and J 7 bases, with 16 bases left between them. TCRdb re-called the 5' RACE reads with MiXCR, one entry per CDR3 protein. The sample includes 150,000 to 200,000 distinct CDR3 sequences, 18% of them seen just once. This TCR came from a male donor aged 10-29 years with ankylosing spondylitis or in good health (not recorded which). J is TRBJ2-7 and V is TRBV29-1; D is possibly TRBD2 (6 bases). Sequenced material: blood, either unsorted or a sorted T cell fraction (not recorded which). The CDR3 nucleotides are TGCAGCGTCCGGGACTCCTGGTGGGAGCAGTACTTC. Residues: CSVRDSWWEQYF.